Listed here are 31 T cell receptor beta chains from one sample, sequenced in a study of regulatory T cells in long-lasting Graves disease. HTBI primers from iRepertoire and Arm-PCR of CDR3 regions yielded the TCR beta libraries. MiXCR, applied by TCRdb to the multiplex PCR reads, yields one record per CDR3 protein. The repertoire holds hundreds of thousands of distinct CDR3 sequences, with about 15% as singletons. Time point denoted: newly diagnosed GD, antithyroid drugs for less than 3 months. PBMC-derived RNA was used for the TCR library. The same sample was also studied in work on T cells in Graves' hyperthyroidism and ophthalmopathy.

Sample: peripheral blood mononuclear cells (PBMCs), taken at new diagnosis, from a patient treated with antithyroid drugs. The receptors were gathered from a woman younger than 45 with Graves disease.

The chain combines TRBV19 with TRBJ1-5; D gene unclear. The CDR3 loop spans 15 amino acids. The V end was cut by 3 bases, the J end by 0 bases, with 9 bases between. Per the germline V gene, CDR1 is LNHDA and CDR2 is SQIVND (reference sequence). This CDR3 is CASSIGGFSNQPQHF. The DNA of the CDR3 is TGTGCCAGTAGTATTGGAGGCTTTAGCAATCAGCCCCAGCATTTT.

This clonotype was picked up many times. V usage is TRBV2 and J usage is TRBJ2-7, with TRBD1 as a possible D gene (6 bases). V gave up 4 bases and J gave up 1 base, with 11 bases separating them. Germline assignment: CDR1 SNHLY and CDR2 FYNNEI. The CDR3 has 14 residues. The CDR3 here is CASSGWQGSYEQYF. In DNA form, the CDR3 reads TGTGCCAGCAGTGGTTGGCAGGGGTCCTACGAGCAGTACTTC.

The chain carries TRBV27 and TRBJ2-5; TRBD1 matches at 9 bases. Germline CDR1 is MNHEY and CDR2 is SMNVEV (reference sequence). This CDR3 has 15 amino acids. V lost 3 bases, J lost 4 bases, and 6 bases stayed unmatched. The CDR3 is CASSFRTGVRETQYF. The CDR3 DNA sequence: TGTGCCAGCAGTTTCCGGACAGGGGTTCGAGAGACCCAGTACTTC.

This clonotype occurred a few times. The CDR3 sequence is CASSGSRFRDNEQFF. CDR3 sequence (DNA): TGTGCCAGCAGTGGGTCTAGGTTCCGGGACAATGAGCAGTTCTTC. The chain links TRBV6-1 to TRBJ2-1, with no clear D. V was cut by 4 bases and J by 5 bases, with 15 bases left in between. This CDR3 has 15 amino acids. Germline values: CDR1 MNHNS, CDR2 SASEGT.

This clonotype was detected only a few times. The genes are TRBV6-2 or TRBV6-3 and TRBJ2-1; TRBD2 matches at 14 bases. V dropped 8 bases and J dropped 0; count of bases not matched to a gene: 18. The germline V gene has CDR1 MNHEY and CDR2 SVGEGT. This CDR3 spans 21 amino acids. CDR3 amino acids: CASHPYQPGLAGVASYNEQFF. CDR3 sequence (DNA): TGTGCCAGCCATCCCTACCAGCCGGGACTAGCGGGAGTAGCCTCCTACAATGAGCAGTTCTTC.

The table lists this clonotype with a few counts. The chain couples TRBV28 to TRBJ2-5, with D perhaps matching TRBD2 (6 bases). There are 14 residues in the CDR3. Deletions cut 3 bases from V and 5 bases from J, with 13 bases between. Germline V gives CDR1 MDHEN, CDR2 SYDVKM. The CDR3 loop is CASSLGLVEETQYF. The CDR3 DNA reads as TGTGCCAGCAGTTTGGGACTCGTGGAGGAGACCCAGTACTTC.

The V call is TRBV19, the J call TRBJ1-1; D not certain. There are 13 residues in the CDR3. Trimming took 7 bases from V and 4 from J, leaving 13 bases between them. Germline loops: CDR1 LNHDA, CDR2 SQIVND (reference sequence). This CDR3 reads CASTSGLGTEAFF. The CDR3 nucleotides are TGTGCCAGTACCTCCGGGTTGGGCACTGAAGCTTTCTTT.

This clonotype has ten or more counts. This chain connects TRBV11-2 to TRBJ2-3, with a weak D call TRBD1 (7 bases). The germline V and J ends were trimmed by 5 bases and 4 bases, with 16 bases remaining between them. The germline gives CDR1 SGHAT, CDR2 FQNNGV. The CDR3 loop spans 15 amino acids. CDR3 in DNA: TGTGCCAGCAGCGCGAACAGGGGAGGCTCAGATACGCAGTATTTT. Its protein product is CASSANRGGSDTQYF.

The CDR3 coding sequence is TGTGCCAGTACCCGCGACGGGAGTACCTACAATGAGCAGTTCTTC. Protein sequence: CASTRDGSTYNEQFF. The chain employs TRBV19 and TRBJ2-1, with a possible D match to TRBD2 (6 bases). V was pared by 7 bases and J by 2 bases, with 15 bases between. Per the germline V gene, CDR1 is LNHDA and CDR2 is SQIVND (reference sequence). The CDR3 consists of 15 residues.

In its sample, this clonotype was seen many times. This sequence joins TRBV28 and TRBJ2-1; D not certain. The V end was cut by 2 bases, the J end by 0 bases, with 5 bases between. The CDR3 consists of 14 residues. Germline CDR1 MDHEN, CDR2 SYDVKM. CDR3 sequence (DNA): TGTGCCAGCAGTTTAGGGTACTCCTACAATGAGCAGTTCTTC. It translates to CASSLGYSYNEQFF.

This clonotype was picked up many times. This chain connects TRBV12-3 or TRBV12-4 to TRBJ1-4; D is uncertain. Trimming pared 7 bases from V and 0 bases from J, leaving 9 bases between. The CDR3 has 14 residues. The CDR3 nucleotides are TGTGCCAGCACCCGGGTCGCAACTAATGAAAAACTGTTTTTT. Its translation: CASTRVATNEKLFF.

This clonotype was seen only a few times. The chain couples TRBV7-9 to TRBJ1-3; D gene uncertain. The CDR3 has 14 amino acids. V was shortened by 6 bases and J by 0 bases, with 9 bases between the two germline ends. Germline V CDR1 and CDR2: SEHNR, FQNEAQ (reference sequence). The CDR3: CASSSWTSGNTIYF. Here the CDR3 DNA reads TGTGCCAGCAGTTCTTGGACCTCTGGAAACACCATATATTTT.

This clonotype was seen more than once but under ten times. This chain uses TRBV6-1 with TRBJ1-2; no firm D call. The CDR3 has 11 residues. Germline V gene lookup returns CDR1 MNHNS and CDR2 SASEGT. The ends were cut back, 6 bases at V and 8 bases at J, with 10 bases in the middle. The CDR3 nucleotides are TGTGCCAGCAGCACCTTCTTGGGCTACACCTTC. Translating it yields CASSTFLGYTF.

V gene TRBV29-1 combines with J gene TRBJ2-7; D not resolved. Trimming left V 5 bases short and J 6 bases short, with 11 bases between. This CDR3 has 11 residues. Germline CDR1 is SQVTM and CDR2 is ANQGSEA. DNA for the CDR3: TGCAGCGTTCCCCGAGGTGGCGAGCAGTACTTC. Its protein product is CSVPRGGEQYF.

The chain joins TRBV7-9 to TRBJ2-5, with TRBD2 matching over 14 bases. Germline trimming cut 5 bases from V and 4 bases from J; bases unmatched to any gene: 3. The CDR3 is 15 residues long. From germline, CDR1 is SEHNR and CDR2 FQNEAQ (reference sequence). This CDR3 reads CASSRLAGGGETQYF. The CDR3 bases are TGTGCCAGCAGCAGACTAGCGGGAGGGGGAGAGACCCAGTACTTC.

This clonotype has ten or more counts. V is TRBV7-2 and J is TRBJ2-7, with 10 bases matching TRBD1. CDR3 length: 14 amino acids. V shed 8 bases, J shed 6 bases, and the junction held 10 bases outside the gene matches. The germline CDR1 and CDR2 sequences are SGHTA and FQGNSA. CDR3 residues: CASGAGTGAGEQYF. The DNA of the CDR3 is TGTGCCAGCGGAGCCGGGACAGGGGCGGGCGAGCAGTACTTC.

This clonotype was found a few times. The chain has TRBV9 and TRBJ2-1; D not resolved. This CDR3 spans 16 amino acids. Germline CDR1 reads SGDLS; CDR2 reads YYNGEE. The V and J ends lost 0 bases and 0 bases respectively, with 10 bases between them. The CDR3 DNA sequence: TGTGCCAGCAGCGTAGATGCCGGACGCTCCTACAATGAGCAGTTCTTC. This sequence encodes CASSVDAGRSYNEQFF.

This clonotype has more than one count but fewer than ten. The chain employs TRBV6-1 and TRBJ1-2; 8 positions match TRBD1. From germline, CDR1 is MNHNS and CDR2 SASEGT. Trimming removed 3 bases from V and 8 bases from J; junction bases left unmatched: 2. CDR3 length: 12 amino acids. CDR3 DNA: TGTGCCAGCAGTGACCGACAGGGGGGCTACACCTTC. This encodes CASSDRQGGYTF.

This clonotype has just a few counts. The chain couples TRBV6-1 to TRBJ1-2; 7 bases align to TRBD1. Trimming removed 7 bases from V and 8 bases from J; junction bases left unmatched: 10. There are 13 residues in the CDR3. The germline V gene encodes CDR1 MNHNS and CDR2 SASEGT. The CDR3 DNA reads as TGTGCCAGCATCGACCGGGACAGTTGGGGCTACACCTTC. Amino acids: CASIDRDSWGYTF.

This clonotype was counted ten times or more. The CDR3 DNA reads as TGTGCCAGCAGCTTGACATTGAGCTCCTACAATGAGCAGTTCTTC. As protein: CASSLTLSSYNEQFF. The J gene is TRBJ2-1, the V gene TRBV7-9; no reliable D call. The CDR3 is made up of 15 amino acids. CDR1 and CDR2 from the germline V gene are SEHNR and FQNEAQ (reference sequence). Trimming stripped 3 bases from V and 0 bases from J, with 9 bases between.

This clonotype was counted many times. This chain joins TRBV2 and TRBJ1-3; D remains ambiguous. Germline V gene lookup returns CDR1 SNHLY and CDR2 FYNNEI. The V end lost 4 bases, the J end lost 0 bases, and 10 bases lay between the germline ends. This CDR3 is 15 amino acids long. The CDR3 loop is CASSAQRNSGNTIYF. The DNA of the CDR3 is TGTGCCAGCAGTGCCCAGCGCAACTCTGGAAACACCATATATTTT.

This clonotype was detected only a few times. The CDR3 spells CASSSGTGDYTF. The DNA for the CDR3 is TGCGCCAGCAGCTCAGGGACTGGGGACTACACCTTC. V usage is TRBV5-1 and J usage is TRBJ1-2; possibly TRBD1 for D (5 bases). The CDR3 length is 12 residues. The V end was cut by 3 bases, the J end by 10 bases, with 13 bases between. The germline gives CDR1 SGHRS, CDR2 YFSETQ.

Ten or more counts support this clonotype. CDR3: CASSQGTSGTPQFF. Written as DNA, the CDR3 is TGTGCCAGCAGCCAAGGAACTAGCGGGACACCACAGTTCTTC. The chain joins TRBV7-2 to TRBJ2-1; 10 nucleotides line up with TRBD2. The junction had 11 bases not matched to a gene; V was cut back by 5 bases and J by 13 bases. The CDR3 length is 14 residues. CDR1 is SGHTA, CDR2 FQGNSA, per germline.

This clonotype has a count of ten or more. One junction end disagrees with the germline gene, perhaps due to a read error. The rearrangement links TRBV12-3 or TRBV12-4 to TRBJ1-5; possible D gene TRBD1, 5 bases. CDR3 length: 13 amino acids. CDR3: CASRGLSDQPQHF. The CDR3 DNA reads as TGTGCCAGCAGGGGGCTTAGCGATCAGCCCCAGCATTTT.

The sample holds a few counts of this clonotype. The J gene is TRBJ1-1, the V gene TRBV3-1; TRBD1 matches at 8 bases. The CDR3 totals 14 residues. Germline V lookup: CDR1 LGHDT, CDR2 YNNKEL (reference sequence). The trim removed 7 bases at V and 4 bases at J, leaving 8 bases unmatched. CDR3 in DNA: TGTGCCAGCACGCTAAACAGGGGGACCACTGAAGCTTTCTTT. This sequence encodes CASTLNRGTTEAFF.

At least ten counts were recorded for this clonotype. The chain employs TRBV12-5 and TRBJ2-1; perhaps D is TRBD1 or TRBD2 (7 bases each). V dropped 8 bases and J dropped 0 bases, with 20 bases sitting between them. The CDR3 length is 17 residues. Germline loops: CDR1 LGHNT, CDR2 FRNRAP. CDR3 in amino acids: CASLGGGDPRSYNEQFF. The CDR3 DNA follows: TGTGCTAGTCTGGGAGGGGGCGACCCCCGCTCCTACAATGAGCAGTTCTTC.

This clonotype was seen repeatedly, ten times or more. The rearrangement uses TRBV7-8 and TRBJ2-5, with D perhaps being TRBD1 or TRBD2 (5 bases each). The CDR3 sequence is 15 residues long. V was trimmed by 0 bases and J by 5 bases, leaving 13 bases between them. The germline gives CDR1 SGHVS, CDR2 FQNEAQ. The chain's CDR3 is CASSLAGLGTETQYF. In DNA, the CDR3 is TGTGCCAGCAGCTTAGCAGGACTGGGGACGGAGACCCAGTACTTC. The full variable domain, rest sourced from reference TRBV7-8 and TRBJ2-5, is GAGVSQSPRYKVAKRGQDVALRCDPISGHVSLFWYQQALGQGPEFLTYFQNEAQLDKSGLPSDRFFAERPEGSVSTLKIQRTQQEDSAVYLCASSLAGLGTETQYFGPGTRLLVL.

This clonotype was found a few times. The CDR3 loop reads CARGGSGTLGNTIYF. CDR3 nucleotides: TGTGCCAGAGGAGGCTCGGGGACGCTTGGAAACACCATATATTTT. V and J are TRBV2 and TRBJ1-3; possible D gene TRBD1, 5 bases. The CDR3 is 15 amino acids. V shed 9 bases and J shed 3 bases, with 18 bases lying between them. CDR1 is SNHLY and CDR2 is FYNNEI in the germline V gene.

This clonotype was seen more than once but under ten times. This rearrangement joins TRBV14 to TRBJ2-7; 10 bases are shared with TRBD1. Looked up from germline, CDR1 is SGHDN and CDR2 is FVKESK. The CDR3 runs to 16 residues. V gave up 3 bases and J gave up 4 bases; unmatched junction bases: 9. The CDR3 bases are TGTGCCAGCAGCCAGCCAGGGACAGGGGCGCTTTACGAGCAGTACTTC. Amino acid sequence: CASSQPGTGALYEQYF.

This clonotype came up a few times. This sequence joins TRBV2 and TRBJ2-7; 8 positions agree with TRBD2. V lost 8 bases and J lost 5; bases outside the gene matches: 5. Germline CDR1 is SNHLY and CDR2 is FYNNEI. CDR3 size: 12 residues. The CDR3 reads CASAGGGNEQYF. DNA of the CDR3: TGTGCCAGCGCCGGGGGGGGCAACGAGCAGTACTTC.

The table lists this clonotype with many counts. V and J are TRBV28 and TRBJ1-2, with 7 bases fitting TRBD1. Unmatched junction bases numbered 18, after V lost 6 bases and J lost 8 bases. The CDR3 totals 16 residues. CDR1 and CDR2 from the germline V gene are MDHEN and SYDVKM. The CDR3 region is CASRLPRRQGGLGYTF. CDR3 coding DNA: TGTGCCAGCAGATTGCCAAGAAGACAGGGTGGTCTAGGCTACACCTTC.